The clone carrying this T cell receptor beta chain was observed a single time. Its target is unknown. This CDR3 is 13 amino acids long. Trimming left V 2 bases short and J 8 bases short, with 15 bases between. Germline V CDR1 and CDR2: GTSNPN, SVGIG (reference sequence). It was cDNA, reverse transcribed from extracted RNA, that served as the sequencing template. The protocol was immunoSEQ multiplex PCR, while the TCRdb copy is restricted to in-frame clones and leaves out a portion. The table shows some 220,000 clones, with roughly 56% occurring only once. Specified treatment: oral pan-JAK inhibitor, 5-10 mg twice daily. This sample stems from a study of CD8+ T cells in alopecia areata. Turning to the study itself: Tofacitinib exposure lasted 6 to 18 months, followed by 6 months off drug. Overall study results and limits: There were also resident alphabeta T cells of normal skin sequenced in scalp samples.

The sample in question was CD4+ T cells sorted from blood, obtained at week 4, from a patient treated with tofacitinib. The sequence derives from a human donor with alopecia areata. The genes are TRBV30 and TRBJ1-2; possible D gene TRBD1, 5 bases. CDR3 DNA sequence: TGTGCCTGGAGTCTTGAAGCAGGGACGGGCTACACCTTC. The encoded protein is CAWSLEAGTGYTF.